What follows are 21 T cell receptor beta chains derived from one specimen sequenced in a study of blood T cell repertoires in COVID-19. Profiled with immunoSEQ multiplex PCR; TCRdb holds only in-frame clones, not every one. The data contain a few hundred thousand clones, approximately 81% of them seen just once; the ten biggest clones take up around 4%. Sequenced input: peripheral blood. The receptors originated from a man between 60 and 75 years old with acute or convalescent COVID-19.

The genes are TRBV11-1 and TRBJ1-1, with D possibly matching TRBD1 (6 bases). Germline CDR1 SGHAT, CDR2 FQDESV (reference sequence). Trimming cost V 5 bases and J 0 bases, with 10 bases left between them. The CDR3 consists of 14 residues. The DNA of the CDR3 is TGTGCCAGCAGCCGGAGGACAGTGAACACTGAAGCTTTCTTT. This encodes CASSRRTVNTEAFF.

CDR3 nucleotides: TGTGCCAGCAGCTGGGACAGGCCATACGAGCAGTACTTC. Residues: CASSWDRPYEQYF. This chain connects TRBV11-2 to TRBJ2-7; TRBD1 matches at 8 bases. Germline V CDR1 and CDR2: SGHAT, FQNNGV. This CDR3 is built from 13 residues. With 4 bases clipped from V and 4 bases from J, the junction kept 3 bases outside the gene matches.

In nucleotides, the CDR3 is TGTGCCAGCAGTGGGGGGGTTAGCGGGCCCGCCTCCTACGAGCAGTACTTC. This translates into CASSGGVSGPASYEQYF. The chain carries TRBV28 and TRBJ2-7; 7 bases map to TRBD2. This CDR3 is 17 amino acids long. With 5 bases clipped from V and 0 bases from J, the junction kept 13 bases outside the gene matches. Germline loops: CDR1 MDHEN, CDR2 SYDVKM.

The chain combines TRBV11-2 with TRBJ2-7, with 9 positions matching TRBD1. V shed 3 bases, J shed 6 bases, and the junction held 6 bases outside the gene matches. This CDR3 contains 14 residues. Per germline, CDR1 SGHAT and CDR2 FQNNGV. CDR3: CASSFGTGLREQYF. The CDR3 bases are TGTGCCAGCAGCTTTGGGACAGGGTTACGCGAGCAGTACTTC.

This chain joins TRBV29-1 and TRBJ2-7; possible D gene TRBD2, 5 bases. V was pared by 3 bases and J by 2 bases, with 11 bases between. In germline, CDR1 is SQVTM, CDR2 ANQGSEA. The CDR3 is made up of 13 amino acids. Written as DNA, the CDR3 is TGCAGCGTTGAGGACGGGATTACCTACGAGCAGTACTTC. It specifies CSVEDGITYEQYF.

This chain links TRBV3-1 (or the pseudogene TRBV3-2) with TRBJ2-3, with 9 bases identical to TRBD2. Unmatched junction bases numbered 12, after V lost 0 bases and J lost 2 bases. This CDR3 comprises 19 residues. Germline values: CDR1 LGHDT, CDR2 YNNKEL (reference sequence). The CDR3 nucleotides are TGTGCCAGCAGCCAAGAGGGCGGGGGGGCCAAAGGACACACAGATACGCAGTATTTT. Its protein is CASSQEGGGAKGHTDTQYF.

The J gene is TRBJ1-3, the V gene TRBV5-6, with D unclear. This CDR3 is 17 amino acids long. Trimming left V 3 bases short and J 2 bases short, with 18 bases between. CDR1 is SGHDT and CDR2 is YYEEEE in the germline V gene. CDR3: CASSSPLSTRTGNTIYF. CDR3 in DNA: TGTGCCAGCAGCTCGCCTTTATCGACTAGAACTGGAAACACCATATATTTT.

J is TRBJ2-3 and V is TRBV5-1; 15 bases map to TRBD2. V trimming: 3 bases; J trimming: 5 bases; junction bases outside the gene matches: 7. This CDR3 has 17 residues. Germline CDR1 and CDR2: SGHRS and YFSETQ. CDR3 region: CASSSGTSGGLVDTQYF. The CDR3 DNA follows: TGCGCCAGCAGCTCCGGGACTAGCGGGGGGTTAGTAGATACGCAGTATTTT.

CDR3 sequence: CASSWAAQGEVYGNTIYF. The CDR3 DNA reads as TGTGCCAGCAGCTGGGCGGCACAGGGAGAGGTTTACGGAAACACCATATATTTT. The V and J genes are TRBV5-5 and TRBJ1-3, with a possible D match to TRBD1 (6 bases). Trimming pared 3 bases from V and 4 bases from J, leaving 23 bases between. This CDR3 comprises 18 residues. Germline CDR1 is SGHKS and CDR2 is YYEKEE (reference sequence).

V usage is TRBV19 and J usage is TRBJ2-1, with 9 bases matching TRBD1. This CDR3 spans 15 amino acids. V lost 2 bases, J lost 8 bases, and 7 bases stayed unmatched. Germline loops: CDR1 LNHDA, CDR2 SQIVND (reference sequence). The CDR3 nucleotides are TGTGCCAGTAGTATAAGGGACAGGGTGGGCGATGAGCAGTTCTTC. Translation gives CASSIRDRVGDEQFF. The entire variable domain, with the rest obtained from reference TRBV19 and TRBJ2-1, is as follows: DGGITQSPKYLFRKEGQNVTLSCEQNLNHDAMYWYRQDPGQGLRLIYYSQIVNDFQKGDIAEGYSVSREKKESFPLTVTSAQKNPTAFYLCASSIRDRVGDEQFFGPGTRLTVL.

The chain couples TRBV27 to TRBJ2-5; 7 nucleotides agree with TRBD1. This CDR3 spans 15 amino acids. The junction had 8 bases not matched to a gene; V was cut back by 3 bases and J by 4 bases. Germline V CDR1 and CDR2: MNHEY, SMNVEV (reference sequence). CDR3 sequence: CASSLRGPARETQYF. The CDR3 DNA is TGTGCCAGCAGTTTGAGGGGGCCCGCTCGAGAGACCCAGTACTTC.

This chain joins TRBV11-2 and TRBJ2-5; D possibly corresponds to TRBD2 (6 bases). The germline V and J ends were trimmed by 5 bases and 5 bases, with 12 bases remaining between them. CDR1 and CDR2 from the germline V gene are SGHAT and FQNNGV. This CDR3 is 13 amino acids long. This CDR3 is CASSGYGGETQYF. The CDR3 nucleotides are TGTGCCAGCAGCGGGTATGGGGGGGAGACCCAGTACTTC.

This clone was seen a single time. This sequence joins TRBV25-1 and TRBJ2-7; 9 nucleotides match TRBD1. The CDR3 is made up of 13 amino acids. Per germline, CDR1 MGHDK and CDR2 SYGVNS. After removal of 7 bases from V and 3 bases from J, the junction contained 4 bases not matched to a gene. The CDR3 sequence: CASTGQGNYEQYF. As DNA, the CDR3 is TGTGCCAGCACGGGACAGGGAAACTACGAGCAGTACTTC.

The DNA for the CDR3 is TGTGCCAGCAGCCCACAGGGAAGATTAACTGAAGCTTTCTTT. Encoded protein: CASSPQGRLTEAFF. The V gene is TRBV7-3, the J gene TRBJ1-1; weak D call: TRBD1 (6 bases). Deletions cut 5 bases from V and 5 bases from J, with 15 bases between. The CDR3 length is 14 residues. The germline V gene has CDR1 SGHTA and CDR2 FQGTGA. Filled out from reference TRBV7-3 and TRBJ1-1, the complete variable domain reads GAGVSQTPSNKVTEKGKYVELRCDPISGHTALYWYRQSLGQGPEFLIYFQGTGAADDSGLPNDRFFAVRPEGSVSTLKIQRTERGDSAVYLCASSPQGRLTEAFFGQGTRLTVV.

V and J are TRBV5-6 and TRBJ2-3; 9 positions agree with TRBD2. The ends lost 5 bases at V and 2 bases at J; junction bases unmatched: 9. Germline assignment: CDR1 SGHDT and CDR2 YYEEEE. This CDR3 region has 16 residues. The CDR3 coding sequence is TGTGCCAGCAGTTCCCTAGCGGGAACGGACACAGATACGCAGTATTTT. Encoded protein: CASSSLAGTDTDTQYF.

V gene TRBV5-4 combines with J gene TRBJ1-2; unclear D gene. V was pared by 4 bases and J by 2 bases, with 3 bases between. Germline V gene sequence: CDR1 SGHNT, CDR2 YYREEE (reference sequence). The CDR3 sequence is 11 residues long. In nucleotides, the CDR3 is TGTGCCAGCAGCCTAAACTATGGCTACACCTTC. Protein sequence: CASSLNYGYTF. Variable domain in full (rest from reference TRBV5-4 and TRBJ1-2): ETGVTQSPTHLIKTRGQQVTLRCSSQSGHNTVSWYQQALGQGPQFIFQYYREEENGRGNFPPRFSGLQFPNYSSELNVNALELDDSALYLCASSLNYGYTFGSGTRLTVV.

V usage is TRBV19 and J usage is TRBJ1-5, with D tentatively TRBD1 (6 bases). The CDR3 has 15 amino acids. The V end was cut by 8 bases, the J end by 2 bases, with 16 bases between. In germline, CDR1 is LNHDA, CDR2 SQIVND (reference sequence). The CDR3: CASGTWTVGNQPQHF. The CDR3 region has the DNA TGTGCCAGTGGTACCTGGACAGTTGGCAATCAGCCCCAGCATTTT. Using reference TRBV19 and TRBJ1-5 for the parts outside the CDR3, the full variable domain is DGGITQSPKYLFRKEGQNVTLSCEQNLNHDAMYWYRQDPGQGLRLIYYSQIVNDFQKGDIAEGYSVSREKKESFPLTVTSAQKNPTAFYLCASGTWTVGNQPQHFGDGTRLSIL.

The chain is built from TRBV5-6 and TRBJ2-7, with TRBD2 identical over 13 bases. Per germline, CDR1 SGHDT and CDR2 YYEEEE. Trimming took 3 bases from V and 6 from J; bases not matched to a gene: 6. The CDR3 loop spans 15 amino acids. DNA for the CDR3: TGTGCCAGCAGCTCCCGGACTAGCGGGGGTCTCGAGCAGTACTTC. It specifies CASSSRTSGGLEQYF.

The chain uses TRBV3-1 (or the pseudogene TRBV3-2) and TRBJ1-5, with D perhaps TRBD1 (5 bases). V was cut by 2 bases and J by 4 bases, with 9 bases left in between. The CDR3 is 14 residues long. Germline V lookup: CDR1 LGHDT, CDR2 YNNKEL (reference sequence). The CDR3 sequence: CASSQFQGNQPQHF. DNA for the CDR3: TGTGCCAGCAGCCAATTTCAGGGTAATCAGCCCCAGCATTTT.

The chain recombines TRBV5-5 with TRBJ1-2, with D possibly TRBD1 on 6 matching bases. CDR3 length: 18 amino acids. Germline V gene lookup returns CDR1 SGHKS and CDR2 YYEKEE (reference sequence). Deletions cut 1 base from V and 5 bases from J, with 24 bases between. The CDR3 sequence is CASSLRADSGGRFYGYTF. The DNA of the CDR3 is TGTGCCAGCAGCTTGAGGGCGGACAGTGGGGGCCGGTTTTATGGCTACACCTTC.

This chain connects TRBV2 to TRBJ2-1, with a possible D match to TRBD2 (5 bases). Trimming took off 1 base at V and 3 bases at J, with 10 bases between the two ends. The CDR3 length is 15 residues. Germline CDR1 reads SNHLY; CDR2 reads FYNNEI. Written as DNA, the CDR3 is TGTGCCAGCAGTGAAGGGACTGTAAACTACAATGAGCAGTTCTTC. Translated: CASSEGTVNYNEQFF.